This T cell receptor (beta chain) comes out of a study of blood T cell repertoires in COVID-19. Turning to the study itself: From T cells, B-cell-depleted T cells, or PBMCs came the material, which was cDNA or gDNA.

Only one count was recorded for this clone. The V and J ends lost 3 bases and 1 base respectively, with 18 bases between them. The CDR3 spans 17 residues. The germline CDR1 and CDR2 sequences are SNHLY and FYNNEI. In the original workflow: From reference gene primer amplification, estimates of nucleated cell counts were derived. Measured with immunoSEQ multiplex PCR; TCRdb has only the in-frame clones, and not every one. Clone size and V and J calls were adopted from that table, with D and trimming inferred from the DNA. The sample comprises roughly 220,000 clones, 80% to 90% of which are singletons, and roughly 7.4% rests with the top ten.

This sequence was found in a woman aged 80 or over with COVID-19, enrolled during active disease. V gene TRBV2 combines with J gene TRBJ1-2; D not certain. The sample comprised peripheral blood. Written as DNA, the CDR3 is TGTGCCAGCAGTGATGGTGACACCCAGCAAGTTAACTATGGCTACACCTTC. Translated: CASSDGDTQQVNYGYTF.